Below are 32 T cell receptor beta chains sequenced from a single sample in a study of cytomegalovirus exposure and HLA in healthy donors. The PCR ran on 60 Vbeta and 13 Jbeta primers. Clones were read by immunoSEQ multiplex PCR, and TCRdb kept only the in-frame ones, dropping some. Of approximately 160,000 clones listed, 65% to 70% are singletons. Sequencing was carried out using PBMCs. These receptors came from a woman aged 18-29 years in good health and CMV-seropositive.

This clone has more than one count but fewer than ten. The V gene is TRBV7-9, the J gene TRBJ2-7; TRBD2 aligns across 10 bases. The V segment lost 5 bases and the J segment 3 bases; nucleotides outside the gene matches: 4. The CDR3 has 14 residues. Germline assignment: CDR1 SEHNR and CDR2 FQNEAQ (reference sequence). DNA of the CDR3: TGTGCCAGCAGCCAAGGACTAGCGGACTACGAGCAGTACTTC. Amino acids: CASSQGLADYEQYF.

CDR3 DNA sequence: TGTGCCAGCAGCTTAGGGCGGTCCCCAGATACGCAGTATTTT. Its protein product is CASSLGRSPDTQYF. The chain is built from TRBV7-9 and TRBJ2-3; D unclear. CDR3 length: 14 amino acids. Trimming stripped 1 base from V and 4 bases from J, with 9 bases between. Germline values: CDR1 SEHNR, CDR2 FQNEAQ (reference sequence). Complete variable domain (other parts from reference TRBV7-9 and TRBJ2-3): DTGVSQNPRHKITKRGQNVTFRCDPISEHNRLYWYRQTLGQGPEFLTYFQNEAQLEKSRLLSDRFSAERPKGSFSTLEIQRTEQGDSAMYLCASSLGRSPDTQYFGPGTRLTVL.

The rearrangement uses TRBV30 and TRBJ1-6; D gene ambiguous. This CDR3 region has 14 residues. Germline values: CDR1 GTSNPN, CDR2 SVGIG (reference sequence). V gave up 3 bases and J gave up 8 bases, with 14 bases separating them. CDR3 in DNA: TGTGCCTGGAGCCTAACAGAGCAGGATTCACCCCTCCACTTT. It codes for CAWSLTEQDSPLHF.

The J gene is TRBJ2-5, the V gene TRBV6-5; 9 positions match TRBD1. The closer fit of TRBJ2-7 to the DNA end suggests the J call may be wrong. Germline assignment: CDR1 MNHEY and CDR2 SVGAGI. The CDR3 runs to 15 residues. The CDR3 loop reads CASSRTGTGFNEQYF. In DNA, the CDR3 is TGTGCCAGCAGCCGCACCGGGACAGGGTTCAACGAGCAGTACTTC.

The chain uses TRBV9 and TRBJ2-1; D possibly corresponds to TRBD1 (5 bases). Germline CDR1 reads SGDLS; CDR2 reads YYNGEE. The CDR3 runs to 16 residues. The ends were cut back, 0 bases at V and 6 bases at J, with 16 bases in the middle. The CDR3 is CASSVVGAAEANEQFF. The CDR3 coding sequence is TGTGCCAGCAGCGTAGTAGGGGCAGCAGAAGCCAATGAGCAGTTCTTC.

J is TRBJ2-3 and V is TRBV5-6; 8 bases align to TRBD1. This CDR3 is 18 amino acids long. CDR1 and CDR2 from the germline V gene are SGHDT and YYEEEE. V gave up 5 bases and J gave up 6 bases; unmatched junction bases: 20. CDR3 loop: CASRYLSRTGITWDTQYF. In nucleotides, the CDR3 is TGTGCCAGCAGATACCTATCAAGGACAGGGATAACCTGGGATACGCAGTATTTT.

This chain connects TRBV2 to TRBJ2-3, with D perhaps TRBD2 (5 bases). Germline V gives CDR1 SNHLY, CDR2 FYNNEI. The CDR3 length is 15 residues. V was pared by 8 bases and J by 2 bases, with 17 bases between. CDR3 in DNA: TGTGCCAGCCCCCGGGGTCTCTCCCACACAGATACGCAGTATTTT. Protein: CASPRGLSHTDTQYF.

The chain joins TRBV7-2 to TRBJ1-3; D is uncertain. This CDR3 comprises 14 residues. The germline V gene encodes CDR1 SGHTA and CDR2 FQGNSA. Trimming removed 3 bases at V and 6 bases at J, with 12 bases between. The CDR3 sequence is CASSFPGRVNTIYF. DNA of the CDR3: TGTGCCAGCAGCTTCCCCGGGCGGGTAAACACCATATATTTT.

This clone was detected only once. The CDR3 coding sequence is TGTGCCAGCAGCCCGGGACAGGCGAAGACAGATACGCAGTATTTT. This sequence encodes CASSPGQAKTDTQYF. V gene TRBV5-4 combines with J gene TRBJ2-3, with 8 bases that match TRBD1. The CDR3 is 15 residues long. J was trimmed by 3 bases and V by 4 bases; bases with no gene match: 7. CDR1 SGHNT and CDR2 YYREEE come from the germline V gene (reference sequence).

The chain combines TRBV6-6 with TRBJ1-3, with D possibly being TRBD1 (5 bases). CDR3 length: 15 amino acids. In germline, CDR1 is MNHNY, CDR2 SVGAGI (reference sequence). V lost 2 bases and J 4 bases, leaving 12 bases between the germline ends. In DNA, the CDR3 is TGTGCCAGCAGTTACGGAAGGGGCAGGGGAAACACCATATATTTT. It is translated as CASSYGRGRGNTIYF.

The V gene is TRBV2, the J gene TRBJ1-4, with D possibly matching TRBD1 (5 bases). CDR3 length equals 15 residues. Deletions cut 7 bases from V and 7 bases from J, with 19 bases between. Germline loops: CDR1 SNHLY, CDR2 FYNNEI. The CDR3 region is CASMTAESGGEKLFF. The CDR3 region has the DNA TGTGCCAGCATGACAGCTGAATCCGGCGGTGAAAAACTGTTTTTT.

A few counts support this clone. The chain uses TRBV5-1 and TRBJ2-5, with D perhaps TRBD1 (5 bases). V was shortened by 0 bases and J by 4 bases, with 13 bases between the two germline ends. Per the germline V gene, CDR1 is SGHRS and CDR2 is YFSETQ. The CDR3 length is 15 residues. The CDR3 is CASSLGPRVGETQYF. DNA for the CDR3: TGCGCCAGCAGCTTGGGGCCCAGGGTAGGAGAGACCCAGTACTTC.

This clone appeared a few times. The chain links TRBV5-5 to TRBJ1-1; D might be TRBD1 (6 bases). The CDR3 runs to 14 residues. CDR1 is SGHKS, CDR2 YYEKEE, per germline (reference sequence). With 0 bases removed from V and 1 base from J, the gap between germline ends came to 7 bases. CDR3 DNA sequence: TGTGCCAGCAGCTTGGTGACAGGGAACACTGAAGCTTTCTTT. Encoded protein: CASSLVTGNTEAFF.

V is TRBV5-5 and J is TRBJ1-1; D uncertain. This CDR3 region has 13 residues. Germline V gene lookup returns CDR1 SGHKS and CDR2 YYEKEE (reference sequence). V lost 0 bases and J lost 4, with 7 bases in between. In nucleotides, the CDR3 is TGTGCCAGCAGCTTGGTAGCTGGCACTGAAGCTTTCTTT. Protein sequence: CASSLVAGTEAFF.

The sample holds one count of this clone. The chain combines TRBV30 with TRBJ2-7; TRBD1 matches at 11 bases. This CDR3 has 14 residues. With 4 bases clipped from V and 7 bases from J, the junction kept 9 bases outside the gene matches. CDR1 is GTSNPN, CDR2 SVGIG, per germline (reference sequence). The CDR3 region is CAWKQSGTGGEQYF. CDR3 bases: TGTGCCTGGAAACAATCCGGGACAGGGGGTGAGCAGTACTTC.

This clone was picked up a small number of times. The CDR3 nucleotides are TGTGCCAGCAGTGAACAGGGCAATGAGCAGTTCTTC. Translation: CASSEQGNEQFF. The chain links TRBV27 to TRBJ2-1, with a weak D call TRBD1 (6 bases). Germline loops: CDR1 MNHEY, CDR2 SMNVEV (reference sequence). With 5 bases removed from V and 6 bases from J, the gap between germline ends came to 8 bases. CDR3 length: 12 amino acids.

The chain is built from TRBV6-5 and TRBJ2-7, with D hard to call. The CDR3 is made up of 13 amino acids. V lost 2 bases and J lost 6, with 11 bases in between. In germline, CDR1 is MNHEY, CDR2 SVGAGI. CDR3 in DNA: TGTGCCAGCAGTTACAGGAGCCTCGGCGAGCAGTACTTC. Protein product: CASSYRSLGEQYF.

The V gene is TRBV7-2, the J gene TRBJ2-1, with D possibly matching TRBD1 (5 bases). The length of the CDR3 is 14 residues. V was clipped by 3 bases and J by 0 bases, with 6 bases between them. CDR1 is SGHTA and CDR2 is FQGNSA in the germline V gene. In DNA form, the CDR3 reads TGTGCCAGCAGCTTCGACAGCTCCTACAATGAGCAGTTCTTC. Amino acids: CASSFDSSYNEQFF. The variable domain in full, completed from reference TRBV7-2 and TRBJ2-1, reads GAGVSQSPSNKVTEKGKDVELRCDPISGHTALYWYRQSLGQGLEFLIYFQGNSAPDKSGLPSDRFSAERTGGSVSTLTIQRTQQEDSAVYLCASSFDSSYNEQFFGPGTRLTVL.

The V call is TRBV2, the J call TRBJ1-5, with 8 positions matching TRBD1. CDR1 SNHLY and CDR2 FYNNEI come from the germline V gene. The CDR3 runs 15 residues. V lost 7 bases and J lost 7; bases outside the gene matches: 12. The CDR3 is CASTGDRGRHQPQHF. The CDR3 bases are TGTGCCAGCACCGGAGACAGGGGAAGGCACCAGCCCCAGCATTTT.

The sample holds a few counts of this clone. This chain connects TRBV9 to TRBJ2-3; 9 positions match TRBD2. The CDR3 covers 16 residues. Germline CDR1 and CDR2: SGDLS and YYNGEE. J was trimmed by 5 bases and V by 1 base; bases with no gene match: 8. The CDR3 region has the DNA TGTGCCAGCAGCGTATTAGCGGGGGATGGAGTAGATACGCAGTATTTT. Translating it yields CASSVLAGDGVDTQYF.

This clone has only a few counts. This chain uses TRBV18 with TRBJ2-5, with 10 bases matching TRBD2. V lost 1 base, J lost 4 bases, and 6 bases stayed unmatched. The CDR3 consists of 16 residues. The germline CDR1 and CDR2 sequences are KGHSH and LQKENI. In DNA form, the CDR3 reads TGTGCCAGCTCACCACAGGTAGCGGGGGGCCGAGAGACCCAGTACTTC. It translates to CASSPQVAGGRETQYF.

The rearrangement uses TRBV30 and TRBJ1-2, with no clear D. This CDR3 comprises 11 residues. Germline-derived CDR1 and CDR2 are GTSNPN and SVGIG (reference sequence). Between the trimmed V and J ends, which lost 5 bases and 4 bases, there was a span of 8 bases. The CDR3 DNA reads TGTGCCTGGGGCCCTCCCTATGGCTACACCTTC. As protein: CAWGPPYGYTF.

V and J are TRBV7-8 and TRBJ1-5; D gene unclear. From germline, CDR1 is SGHVS and CDR2 FQNEAQ. CDR3 length equals 14 residues. V was trimmed by 11 bases and J by 0 bases, leaving 14 bases between them. DNA of the CDR3: TGTGCCGTCTCCGGCGGGAATAGCAATCAGCCCCAGCATTTT. It specifies CAVSGGNSNQPQHF.

Only a few counts were recorded for this clone. V is TRBV7-6 and J is TRBJ2-3; the D gene is possibly TRBD2 (6 bases). Germline assignment: CDR1 SGHVS and CDR2 FNYEAQ. V shed 2 bases and J shed 4 bases, with 22 bases lying between them. The CDR3 sequence is 18 residues long. CDR3 coding DNA: TGTGCCAGCAGCTTAAGCGTTAGCCTAGCGCCGATCTCAGATACGCAGTATTTT. Its translation: CASSLSVSLAPISDTQYF.

The rearrangement links TRBV12-5 to TRBJ2-7; D not certain. The CDR3 is 11 residues long. V gave up 0 bases and J gave up 9 bases, with 6 bases separating them. Germline V gene lookup returns CDR1 LGHNT and CDR2 FRNRAP. CDR3 sequence reads: CASGLVPVQYF. For the CDR3, the DNA is TGTGCTAGTGGTTTGGTACCGGTGCAGTACTTC.

The V and J genes are TRBV7-3 and TRBJ1-4; maybe TRBD1 (5 bases). The CDR3 runs to 14 residues. Looked up from germline, CDR1 is SGHTA and CDR2 is FQGTGA. V was cut by 4 bases and J by 4 bases, with 10 bases left in between. CDR3 residues: CASSSTEINEKLFF. CDR3 coding DNA: TGTGCCAGCAGCTCGACAGAAATTAATGAAAAACTGTTTTTT.

This clone was counted a single time. Other DNA sequences in this sample translate to the same CDR3. This chain links TRBV7-2 with TRBJ1-1; D uncertain. Trimming took off 2 bases at V and 1 base at J, with 5 bases between the two ends. The CDR3 has 13 amino acids. CDR1 is SGHTA and CDR2 is FQGNSA in the germline V gene. The CDR3 sequence: CASSLTRNTEAFF. The CDR3 region has the DNA TGTGCCAGCAGCTTAACTCGGAACACTGAAGCTTTCTTT.

This rearrangement joins TRBV11-2 to TRBJ1-5, with TRBD1 matching over 9 bases. The germline gives CDR1 SGHAT, CDR2 FQNNGV. V lost 6 bases and J lost 6; bases outside the gene matches: 6. The CDR3 runs to 14 residues. CDR3 amino acids: CASSSTGGFQPQHF. In DNA form, the CDR3 reads TGTGCCAGCAGTTCGACAGGGGGATTTCAGCCCCAGCATTTT.

The V and J genes are TRBV5-1 and TRBJ1-6; tentative D call: TRBD1 (5 bases). Germline values: CDR1 SGHRS, CDR2 YFSETQ. CDR3 length: 16 amino acids. V lost 1 base and J lost 7, with 15 bases in between. CDR3 coding DNA: TGCGCCAGCAGCTTGTTACTTTCGACAGCCAATTCACCCCTCCACTTT. This translates into CASSLLLSTANSPLHF.

This clone has only a few counts. This CDR3 is CASSPGLGQGREQYF. The CDR3 nucleotides are TGTGCCAGCAGCCCGGGGTTGGGACAGGGACGCGAGCAGTACTTC. V and J are TRBV7-6 and TRBJ2-7; 9 bases agree with TRBD1. V shed 5 bases and J 6 bases; nucleotides not matched to a gene: 11. There are 15 residues in the CDR3. CDR1 SGHVS and CDR2 FNYEAQ come from the germline V gene.

The chain links TRBV2 to TRBJ2-6; D is unresolved. Deletions cut 1 base from V and 4 bases from J, with 8 bases between. This CDR3 is built from 15 residues. Germline V CDR1 and CDR2: SNHLY, FYNNEI. The CDR3 DNA sequence: TGTGCCAGCAGTGAAGGGCATCCAGGGGCCAACGTCCTGACTTTC. This codes for CASSEGHPGANVLTF.

The chain combines TRBV6-1 with TRBJ2-3; 7 bases fit TRBD2. CDR3 length: 15 residues. Germline V gene sequence: CDR1 MNHNS, CDR2 SASEGT. V was pared by 8 bases and J by 0 bases, with 8 bases of the junction left unmatched. The CDR3 nucleotides are TGTGCCAGCCAGCGGCGGGAGCACAGCACAGATACGCAGTATTTT. As protein: CASQRREHSTDTQYF.